This is a list of T cell receptor beta chains from one sample in a study of blood T cell repertoires in COVID-19. Data came from immunoSEQ multiplex PCR; TCRdb stores just in-frame clones and leaves some out. The sample shows around 280,000 clones, roughly 90% of them seen only once. What was sequenced was PBMCs or T cells enriched from blood (not recorded which). The source is a woman aged 18-29 years with acute COVID-19. Each CDR3 is given with its conserved first and last residue. D genes are given only for firm matches. Size tells how often a clone was seen (once, few, many) or the class of an expanded clone, and some rows leave it out.

>.|.|TRBJ1-1|TRBV19
TGTGCCAGTAACCCCCTTGTCAGGGGCAAGGCATTGGACACTGAAGCTTTCTTT
CASNPLVRGKALDTEAFF
>.|.|TRBJ2-4|TRBV2
TGTGCCAGCAGTGGCCGGTCAAACAGGGGACTGCTAGCCAAAAACATTCAGTACTTC
CASSGRSNRGLLAKNIQYF
>TRBD1|.|TRBJ1-2|TRBV30
TGTGCCTGGGTCGGGACAGTAGATGGCTACACCTTC
CAWVGTVDGYTF
>TRBD1|once|TRBJ1-2|TRBV7-2
TGTGCCAGCAGCTCGAGACAGGGGAGTTTGGGTGGCTACACCTTC
CASSSRQGSLGGYTF
>TRBD1|.|TRBJ1-1|TRBV28
TGTGCCAGCAGTTTAGGTTTAGTGCAGGGGGCGAAAGTGGGCACTGAAGCTTTCTTT
CASSLGLVQGAKVGTEAFF
>TRBD1|.|TRBJ2-3|TRBV19
TGTGCCAGTAGTAAACAGGGGGCTAAGTTAACAGATACGCAGTATTTT
CASSKQGAKLTDTQYF
>.|.|TRBJ1-6|TRBV6-5
TGTGCCAGCAGTTTACCGGGGGACGCTTCACCCCTCCACTTT
CASSLPGDASPLHF
>.|.|TRBJ1-1|TRBV27
TGTGCCAGCAGCCCGAACAGGGCTGAAGCTTTCTTT
CASSPNRAEAFF
>TRBD1|once|TRBJ1-6|TRBV28
TGTGCCAGCAGCCGGGACAGGGGGCGGTCACCCCTCCACTTT
CASSRDRGRSPLHF
>.|few|TRBJ2-1|TRBV13
TGTGCCAGCAGCTTACAGGGGCTTAAGGTCAATGAGCAGTTCTTC
CASSLQGLKVNEQFF
>TRBD1|.|TRBJ2-7|TRBV6-5
TGTGCCAGCAGTCGAAGGGGGCCCTCCTACGAGCAGTACTTC
CASSRRGPSYEQYF
>TRBD1|.|TRBJ2-1|TRBV25-1
TGTGCCAGCAGTGCCACCGGGACAGGGACCTACAATGAGCAGTTCTTC
CASSATGTGTYNEQFF
>TRBD2|.|TRBJ2-7|TRBV6-5
TGTGCCAGCATCCCGCGTACTAGCGGGAACGAGCAGTACTTC
CASIPRTSGNEQYF
>.|.|TRBJ2-7|TRBV27
TGTGCCAGCAGTTTATTCGCGGGAACAGGATACGAGCAGTACTTC
CASSLFAGTGYEQYF
>TRBD2|.|TRBJ2-7|TRBV27
TGTGCCAGGACACTAGCGGAAAGCTACGAGCAGTACTTC
CARTLAESYEQYF
>.|.|TRBJ1-1|TRBV5-1
TGCGCCAGCAGCCCCCGGCAGGGGATGAACACTGAAGCTTTCTTT
CASSPRQGMNTEAFF
>.|.|TRBJ1-2|TRBV30
TGTGCCTGGAGTGTACCCCAGGATGCCCACTATGGCTACACCTTC
CAWSVPQDAHYGYTF
>.|.|TRBJ1-1|TRBV27
TGTGCCAGCAGCTCTATAGGGGAATCAGCTTTCTTT
CASSSIGESAFF
>.|few|TRBJ1-5|TRBV5-6
TGTGCCAGCAGTCCTCGGGGGTATACGCCCCAGCATTTT
CASSPRGYTPQHF
>TRBD1|.|TRBJ1-6|TRBV5-5
TGTGCCAGCAGCGGACCGGGACAGGGGCGGTCACCCCTCCACTTT
CASSGPGQGRSPLHF
>.|.|TRBJ1-2|TRBV30
TGTGCCTGGAGTGTAGGGGCCCCCTACTATGGCTACACCTTC
CAWSVGAPYYGYTF
>TRBD2|.|TRBJ2-3|TRBV6-2/TRBV6-3
TGTGCCAGCAGCGTAGCGGGAGCGGCAGATACGCAGTATTTT
CASSVAGAADTQYF
>.|.|TRBJ2-1|TRBV5-1
TGCGCCAGCAGCTTTACTGAGGGAAGCGATGAGCAGTTCTTC
CASSFTEGSDEQFF
>TRBD1|once|TRBJ1-5|TRBV4-2
TGTGCCAGCAGCCCGGACAGGGGCAATCAGCCCCAGCATTTT
CASSPDRGNQPQHF
>.|.|TRBJ2-7|TRBV30
TGTGCCTGGAGTGTATCGAGCCTGGACGAGCAGTACTTC
CAWSVSSLDEQYF
>TRBD1|.|TRBJ2-7|TRBV4-1
TGCGCCAGCAGCCAATCTCCGGGACAGGGGGCCTACGAGCAGTACTTC
CASSQSPGQGAYEQYF
>TRBD1|.|TRBJ2-1|TRBV4-3
TGCGCCAGCAGCTCCGGGACAGGGCTATACAATGAGCAGTTCTTC
CASSSGTGLYNEQFF
>.|.|TRBJ1-5|TRBV21-1
TGTGCCAGCAGCACCCCGGACAGCAGCAATCAGCCCCAGCATTTT
CASSTPDSSNQPQHF
>TRBD1|.|TRBJ2-3|TRBV30
TGTGCCTGGAGTACGGGACAGACAGGGTTGGATACGCAGTATTTT
CAWSTGQTGLDTQYF
>.|.|TRBJ2-5|TRBV24-1
TGTGCCACCAGCCCCCCCCCACCGGGGGAGACCCAGTACTTC
CATSPPPPGETQYF
>TRBD1|.|TRBJ2-7|TRBV6-1
TGTGCCAGCAGTGATCTCCCGGACAGGGGAGGTTACGAGCAGTACTTC
CASSDLPDRGGYEQYF
>TRBD1|few|TRBJ2-7|TRBV4-3
TGCGCCAGCAGCCAAGGGGCGGGACAGGGTACCTACGAGCAGTACTTC
CASSQGAGQGTYEQYF
>TRBD1|once|TRBJ2-1|TRBV7-2
TGTGCCAGCAGCTTAGACGCCAGGGGGCTAGGTCGGTCCTACAATGAGCAGTTCTTC
CASSLDARGLGRSYNEQFF
>.|.|TRBJ2-7|TRBV18
TGTGCCAGCTCGTTCAACCAGGGGCGGACAGCCTACGAGCAGTACTTC
CASSFNQGRTAYEQYF
>TRBD2|.|TRBJ2-7|TRBV7-2
TGTGCCAGCAGCGGACTAGCGGGGGGGATCTACGAGCAGTACTTC
CASSGLAGGIYEQYF
>.|.|TRBJ1-2|TRBV6-5
TGTGCCAGCAGTTACAAGGGGGATGGCTACACCTTC
CASSYKGDGYTF
>TRBD2|.|TRBJ2-1|TRBV7-2
TGTGCCAGCAGCTTAATGGCTAGCGGGGTTTACAATGAGCAGTTCTTC
CASSLMASGVYNEQFF
>.|.|TRBJ2-5|TRBV7-2
TGTGCCAGCAGCTTCGGACAGCAAGAGACCCAGTACTTC
CASSFGQQETQYF
>TRBD1|.|TRBJ2-4|TRBV27
TGTGCCAGCAGTGACAGGGGACCCAAAAACATTCAGTACTTC
CASSDRGPKNIQYF
>TRBD1|.|TRBJ1-4|TRBV27
TGTGCCAGCAGTTTTTCGGGGGGGGACAGGGCGCAACTGTTTTTT
CASSFSGGDRAQLFF
>TRBD1|.|TRBJ1-1|TRBV25-1
TGTGCCAGCAGTGAACCAGGGGGCACTGAAGCTTTCTTT
CASSEPGGTEAFF
>.|.|TRBJ2-5|TRBV30
TGTGCCTGGAGTGTTTCAACTGCTCAGTACTTC
CAWSVSTAQYF
>.|.|TRBJ2-2|TRBV19
TGTGCCAGTAGTATTTTACAAACGAACACCGGGGAGCTGTTTTTT
CASSILQTNTGELFF
>.|.|TRBJ1-3|TRBV19
TGTGCCAGTAGCCCGGTGGCGGGGACTGGAAACACCATATATTTT
CASSPVAGTGNTIYF
>TRBD1|.|TRBJ2-1|TRBV5-4
TGTGCCAGCAGCTCCCGACAGGGAAAAGGCTACAATGAGCAGTTCTTC
CASSSRQGKGYNEQFF